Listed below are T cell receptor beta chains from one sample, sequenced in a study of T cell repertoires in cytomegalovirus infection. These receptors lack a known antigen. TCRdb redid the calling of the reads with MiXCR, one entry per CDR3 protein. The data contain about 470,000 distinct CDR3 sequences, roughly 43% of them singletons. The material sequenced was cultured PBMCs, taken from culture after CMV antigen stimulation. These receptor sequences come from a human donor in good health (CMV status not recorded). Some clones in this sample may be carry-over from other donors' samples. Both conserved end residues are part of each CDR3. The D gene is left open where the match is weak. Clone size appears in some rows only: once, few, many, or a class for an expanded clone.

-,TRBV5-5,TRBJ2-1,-,TGTGCCAGCAGCTTGGCGTTCCATGAGCAGTTCTTC,CASSLAFHEQFF
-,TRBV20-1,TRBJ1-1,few,TGCAGTGCTAGAAGGAGGGCGCAGAGGTTTACTGAAGCTTTCTTT,CSARRRAQRFTEAFF
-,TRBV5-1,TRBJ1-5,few,TGCGCCAGCAGCGAACAGGGTAATAGCAATCAGCCCCAGCATTTT,CASSEQGNSNQPQHF
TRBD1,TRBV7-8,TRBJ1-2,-,TGTGCCAGCGGCCGGGACAGTAGAATACCTAACTATGGCTACACCTTC,CASGRDSRIPNYGYTF
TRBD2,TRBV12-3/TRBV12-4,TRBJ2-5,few,TGTGCCAGCAGAGAAGGACTAGCGGGAGAAGAGACCCAGTACTTC,CASREGLAGEETQYF
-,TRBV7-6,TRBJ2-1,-,TGTGCCAGCAGCTTAGCACACGGAAAAAGGAATGAGCAGTTCTTC,CASSLAHGKRNEQFF
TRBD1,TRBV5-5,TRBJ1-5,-,TGTGCCAGCAGCTCCACAGGGGTGCGCAGCAATCAGCCCCAGCATTTT,CASSSTGVRSNQPQHF
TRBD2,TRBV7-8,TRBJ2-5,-,TGTGCCAGCAGCGCCTACCTTGGACTAGGTGATTGGACCCAGTACTTC,CASSAYLGLGDWTQYF
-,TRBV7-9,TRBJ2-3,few,TGTGCCAGCAGCTTAGCGACGGGCAGTACGCAGTATTTT,CASSLATGSTQYF
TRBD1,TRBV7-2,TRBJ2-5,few,TGTGCCAGCACCCTGGGGGCCACAGGGGAGGAGACCCAGTACTTC,CASTLGATGEETQYF
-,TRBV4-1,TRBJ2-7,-,TGCGCCAGCAGCGAGAATCAGGAATCCGAGCAGTACTTC,CASSENQESEQYF
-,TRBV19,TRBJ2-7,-,TGTGCCAGTAGTATAGTGCCGGGGAGCTCCTACGAGCAGTACTTC,CASSIVPGSSYEQYF
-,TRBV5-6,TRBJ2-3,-,TGTGCCAGCACCCAACGGGATACGCAGTATTTT,CASTQRDTQYF
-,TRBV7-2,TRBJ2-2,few,TGTGCCAGCAGCTTAGATTTAGGACTCCTGAACACCGGGGAGCTGTTTTTT,CASSLDLGLLNTGELFF
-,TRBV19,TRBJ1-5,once,TGTGCCAGTACCATAGGAGGGAATCAGCCCCAGCATTTT,CASTIGGNQPQHF
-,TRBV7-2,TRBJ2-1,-,TGTGCCAGCAGCTTGTCCGATGAGCAGTTCTTC,CASSLSDEQFF
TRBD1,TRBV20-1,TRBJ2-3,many,TGCAGTGCCCAGAACAGGGGGCTGGATACGCAGTATTTT,CSAQNRGLDTQYF
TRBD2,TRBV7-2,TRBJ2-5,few,TGTGCCAGCAGCCGGGGACTACACCAAGAGACCCAGTACTTC,CASSRGLHQETQYF
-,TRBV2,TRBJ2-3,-,TGTGCCAGCCCCAGAGCGGGCACGACAGATACGCAGTATTTT,CASPRAGTTDTQYF
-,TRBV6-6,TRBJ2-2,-,TGTGCCAGCAGGCCCCAGGGGAACACCGGGGAGCTGTTTTTT,CASRPQGNTGELFF
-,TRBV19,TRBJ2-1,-,TGTGCCAGTAGTATAGACAGGGCTTCTTTAAATGAGCAGTTCTTC,CASSIDRASLNEQFF
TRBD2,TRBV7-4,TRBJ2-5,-,TGTGCCAGCAGCTTAAGCGGGAGACTAGAGACCCAGTACTTC,CASSLSGRLETQYF
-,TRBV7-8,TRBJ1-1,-,TGTGCCAGCGGTCACCGACGCCTCTCGGCTGAAGCTTTCTTT,CASGHRRLSAEAFF
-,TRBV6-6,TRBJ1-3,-,TGTGCCAGCAGTTACGACAGCAAGAGGGGAAACACCATATATTTT,CASSYDSKRGNTIYF
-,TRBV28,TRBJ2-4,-,TGTGCCAGCAGTCTTTTACAGGGAAACATTCAGTACTTC,CASSLLQGNIQYF